The 21 T cell receptor beta chains in this list originate from one sample, sequenced in a study of T cells after posttransplantation cyclophosphamide. Sequencing was performed with immunoSEQ multiplex PCR; in TCRdb, only in-frame clones are kept and a portion is missing. Of under 8,500 clones in the sample, 65% to 90% were seen once. Cyclophosphamide on days +3 and +4 followed busulfan-fludarabine conditioning and a marrow graft. Sample: CD4+ T cells sorted from blood, taken more than 1,000 days after allogeneic stem cell transplant with posttransplant cyclophosphamide. These TCRs come from a female patient in her 40s who received an allogeneic stem cell transplant from a related donor, was CMV-positive, and had no GVHD. A share of the T cells may be of graft donor origin.

This CDR3 is CASSLDPLGGSYEQYF. The CDR3 DNA follows: TGTGCCAGCAGCTTAGATCCATTGGGGGGCTCCTACGAGCAGTACTTC. V usage is TRBV11-2 and J usage is TRBJ2-7; tentative D call: TRBD2 (6 bases). CDR3 length: 16 amino acids. V was cut by 0 bases and J by 0 bases, with 12 bases left in between. The germline V gene has CDR1 SGHAT and CDR2 FQNNGV.

The chain joins TRBV7-8 to TRBJ2-7, with a weak D call TRBD1 (6 bases). The CDR3 spans 16 residues. V dropped 3 bases and J dropped 3 bases, with 18 bases sitting between them. Germline lookup yields CDR1 SGHVS and CDR2 FQNEAQ. CDR3 residues: CASSFWTVAPRYEQYF. The CDR3 nucleotides read TGTGCCAGCAGCTTTTGGACAGTGGCCCCGCGCTACGAGCAGTACTTC.

The chain is built from TRBV7-3 and TRBJ2-1; 11 bases match TRBD2. Germline V gene lookup returns CDR1 SGHTA and CDR2 FQGTGA. The CDR3 has 14 amino acids. J was trimmed by 9 bases and V by 0 bases; bases with no gene match: 1. CDR3 sequence: CASSLTSGGGEQFF. The CDR3 nucleotides are TGTGCCAGCAGCTTAACTAGCGGGGGGGGTGAGCAGTTCTTC.

This clone has just one count. This chain uses TRBV5-1 with TRBJ1-1, with no clear D. The CDR3 has 14 amino acids. In germline, CDR1 is SGHRS, CDR2 YFSETQ. V shed 0 bases and J shed 3 bases, with 9 bases lying between them. CDR3 nucleotides: TGCGCCAGCAGCTTGGGGAATGGAGACACTGAAGCTTTCTTT. Protein: CASSLGNGDTEAFF. The entire variable domain, with the rest obtained from reference TRBV5-1 and TRBJ1-1, is as follows: KAGVTQTPRYLIKTRGQQVTLSCSPISGHRSVSWYQQTPGQGLQFLFEYFSETQRNKGNFPGRFSGRQFSNSRSEMNVSTLELGDSALYLCASSLGNGDTEAFFGQGTRLTVV.

This clone occurred once. The V call is TRBV10-2, the J call TRBJ1-6, with TRBD1 identical over 8 bases. With 7 bases clipped from V and 9 bases from J, the junction kept 8 bases outside the gene matches. Germline CDR1 is WSHSY and CDR2 is SAAADI. CDR3 length: 14 amino acids. CDR3 sequence: CASKDRAVGSPLHF. The CDR3 DNA reads as TGCGCCAGCAAGGACAGGGCTGTAGGTTCACCCCTCCACTTT.

The V call is TRBV12-5, the J call TRBJ1-5, with D tentatively TRBD1 (6 bases). Trimming cost V 3 bases and J 1 base, with 19 bases left between them. The CDR3 consists of 18 residues. Per germline, CDR1 LGHNT and CDR2 FRNRAP. The CDR3 DNA sequence: TGTGCTAGTGGTTTTCCCCGGGGGAGGGGGTACAGCAATCAGCCCCAGCATTTT. It is translated as CASGFPRGRGYSNQPQHF.

This chain links TRBV5-1 with TRBJ2-1, with 8 bases matching TRBD2. CDR1 is SGHRS, CDR2 YFSETQ, per germline. The CDR3 sequence is 15 residues long. V lost 1 base, J lost 6 bases, and 6 bases stayed unmatched. The CDR3, as DNA: TGCGCCAGCAGCTTGTCGGCGGGAGGACCCAATGAGCAGTTCTTC. Its translation: CASSLSAGGPNEQFF. The full variable domain, its missing parts supplied by reference TRBV5-1 and TRBJ2-1, is KAGVTQTPRYLIKTRGQQVTLSCSPISGHRSVSWYQQTPGQGLQFLFEYFSETQRNKGNFPGRFSGRQFSNSRSEMNVSTLELGDSALYLCASSLSAGGPNEQFFGPGTRLTVL.

The chain uses TRBV5-1 and TRBJ2-2; tentative D call: TRBD1 (8 bases). Germline loops: CDR1 SGHRS, CDR2 YFSETQ. V lost 2 bases and J 4 bases, leaving 12 bases between the germline ends. This CDR3 is built from 15 residues. The CDR3 is CASSFNRGGTGELFF. CDR3 DNA: TGCGCCAGCAGCTTTAACAGGGGGGGCACCGGGGAGCTGTTTTTT. Full variable domain (rest looked up from reference TRBV5-1 and TRBJ2-2): KAGVTQTPRYLIKTRGQQVTLSCSPISGHRSVSWYQQTPGQGLQFLFEYFSETQRNKGNFPGRFSGRQFSNSRSEMNVSTLELGDSALYLCASSFNRGGTGELFFGEGSRLTVL.

This clone is a singleton in its sample. This chain connects TRBV7-2 to TRBJ2-7; D might be TRBD2 (7 bases). Germline-derived CDR1 and CDR2 are SGHTA and FQGNSA. The CDR3 extends over 15 amino acids. The V gene lost 0 bases and the J gene lost 2 bases, with 11 bases spanning the gap. The CDR3 DNA reads TGTGCCAGCAGCTTAGCGGGGGGGCCAACCTACGAGCAGTACTTC. Translation: CASSLAGGPTYEQYF.

This rearrangement joins TRBV19 to TRBJ1-5; TRBD1 matches 9 bases. This CDR3 has 15 residues. Germline V lookup: CDR1 LNHDA, CDR2 SQIVND (reference sequence). J was trimmed by 3 bases and V by 5 bases; bases with no gene match: 5. This chain's CDR3 is CASSAGQGNNQPQHF. The CDR3 nucleotides are TGTGCCAGTAGTGCGGGACAGGGTAACAATCAGCCCCAGCATTTT.

This clone came up a few times. The CDR3 DNA reads TGCGCCAGCAGCCAAGATACGGGGGGGATCTCTGAAAAACTGTTTTTT. This translates into CASSQDTGGISEKLFF. The chain couples TRBV4-3 to TRBJ1-4, with D possibly matching TRBD1 (5 bases). With 0 bases removed from V and 7 bases from J, the gap between germline ends came to 15 bases. Germline loops: CDR1 LGHNA, CDR2 YSLEER. CDR3 length: 16 amino acids.

The chain combines TRBV7-8 with TRBJ2-1, with 8 nucleotides matching TRBD1. The CDR3 loop spans 15 amino acids. The junction had 7 bases not matched to a gene; V was cut back by 4 bases and J by 5 bases. CDR1 is SGHVS, CDR2 FQNEAQ, per germline. CDR3: CASSSRTGRHNEQFF. The CDR3 DNA reads as TGTGCCAGCAGCTCAAGGACAGGGCGGCACAATGAGCAGTTCTTC. Complete variable domain (other parts from reference TRBV7-8 and TRBJ2-1): GAGVSQSPRYKVAKRGQDVALRCDPISGHVSLFWYQQALGQGPEFLTYFQNEAQLDKSGLPSDRFFAERPEGSVSTLKIQRTQQEDSAVYLCASSSRTGRHNEQFFGPGTRLTVL.

The genes are TRBV6-1 and TRBJ2-7, with 8 bases identical to TRBD2. V gave up 7 bases and J gave up 1 base; unmatched junction bases: 6. The CDR3 has 14 amino acids. The germline CDR1 and CDR2 sequences are MNHNS and SASEGT. The CDR3 reads CASIGAGESYEQYF. CDR3 DNA: TGTGCCAGCATAGGAGCGGGGGAATCCTACGAGCAGTACTTC.

Details on this clone: Other nucleotide sequences from this sample produce the same CDR3. The rearrangement uses TRBV5-1 and TRBJ2-6; 7 nucleotides align to TRBD2. This CDR3 spans 19 amino acids. Germline V lookup: CDR1 SGHRS, CDR2 YFSETQ. V was pared by 1 base and J by 0 bases, with 10 bases of the junction left unmatched. The DNA for the CDR3 is TGCGCCAGCAGCTTGTGGGGGGGGAGGACTGGCTCTGGGGCCAACGTCCTGACTTTC. The encoded protein is CASSLWGGRTGSGANVLTF.

The chain recombines TRBV5-5 with TRBJ1-3, with 7 bases identical to TRBD1. Germline CDR1 and CDR2: SGHKS and YYEKEE (reference sequence). The V segment lost 0 bases and the J segment 4 bases; nucleotides outside the gene matches: 10. The CDR3 extends over 17 amino acids. The DNA of the CDR3 is TGTGCCAGCAGCTTGGTAGGGGTAGGGGGCACCGGAAACACCATATATTTT. As protein: CASSLVGVGGTGNTIYF.

The V gene is TRBV5-4, the J gene TRBJ1-2; D is ambiguous. The CDR3 length is 15 residues. V was pared by 6 bases and J by 4 bases, with 19 bases between. Per germline, CDR1 SGHNT and CDR2 YYREEE (reference sequence). CDR3 DNA: TGTGCCAGCACCCTGCCGTCACCTCTAGGCTATGGCTACACCTTC. This sequence encodes CASTLPSPLGYGYTF.

The chain has TRBV7-3 and TRBJ2-1; 9 nucleotides align to TRBD2. CDR3 length: 15 residues. Germline V gene lookup returns CDR1 SGHTA and CDR2 FQGTGA. The junction had 6 bases not matched to a gene; V was cut back by 3 bases and J by 6 bases. The CDR3 region is CASSLGGGGFNEQFF. The CDR3 DNA reads TGTGCCAGCAGCTTGGGCGGGGGGGGCTTCAATGAGCAGTTCTTC.

This clone came up a few times. The CDR3 is CASSEQAGYTF. CDR3 bases: TGTGCCAGCAGTGAGCAGGCTGGCTACACCTTC. The chain couples TRBV25-1 to TRBJ1-2; D is ambiguous. V was trimmed by 3 bases and J by 7 bases, leaving 6 bases between them. The CDR3 is made up of 11 amino acids. Germline V gene data show CDR1 as MGHDK and CDR2 as SYGVNS.

This rearrangement joins TRBV4-2 to TRBJ2-3; TRBD2 matches at 8 bases. V lost 5 bases and J lost 7; bases outside the gene matches: 14. This CDR3 has 16 amino acids. Germline V gives CDR1 LGHNA, CDR2 YNFKEQ. This chain's CDR3 is CASSETGLVPPYTQYF. DNA of the CDR3: TGTGCCAGCAGCGAGACGGGACTAGTCCCCCCGTATACGCAGTATTTT.

This clone was counted only a few times. The rearrangement links TRBV6-5 to TRBJ2-7, with 12 bases fitting TRBD2. In germline, CDR1 is MNHEY, CDR2 SVGAGI. V lost 7 bases, J lost 7 bases, and 11 bases stayed unmatched. The CDR3 runs to 15 residues. In DNA form, the CDR3 reads TGTGCCAGCATTTCGACTAGCGGGGGCCAGGGGGAGCAGTACTTC. Translated: CASISTSGGQGEQYF.

This chain joins TRBV4-1 and TRBJ1-2, with D maybe TRBD1 (6 bases). The germline V and J ends were trimmed by 3 bases and 7 bases, with 15 bases remaining between them. This CDR3 spans 14 amino acids. From germline, CDR1 is MGHRA and CDR2 YSYEKL. The CDR3 loop is CASSQTDRKSGYTF. DNA of the CDR3: TGCGCCAGCAGCCAGACCGACAGGAAAAGTGGCTACACCTTC.